This entry lists 4 T cell receptor beta chains sequenced from one sample in a study of type 1 regulatory T cells. Their recognized antigens are unknown. TCRdb re-analysed the reads in MiXCR, keeping a single row per CDR3 protein. The sample yields approximately 43,000 distinct CDR3 sequences, 12% seen once. Sequenced: cultured non-Tr1 T cells, either the whole culture or a sorted T cell fraction (not recorded which). The receptor set was obtained from a human donor in good health.

This clonotype was counted only a few times. This chain joins TRBV28 and TRBJ1-2; D is undetermined. Trimming took off 6 bases at V and 7 bases at J, with 12 bases between the two ends. This CDR3 region has 12 residues. The germline V gene has CDR1 MDHEN and CDR2 SYDVKM. The CDR3 spells CASRIPSGGYTF. CDR3 DNA sequence: TGTGCCAGCAGAATCCCCTCGGGTGGCTACACCTTC.

About this clonotype itself: An end of the junction does not agree with germline; a read error may underlie this. This rearrangement joins TRBV7-7 to TRBJ2-1; 8 nucleotides line up with TRBD2. CDR3 size: 16 residues. The V gene's germline CDR1 is SSHAT and CDR2 FNYEAQ (reference sequence). In nucleotides, the CDR3 is TGTGCTAGCAGCCCTAGCGGGTCCCCGCGCTACAATGAGCAGTTCTTC. It specifies CASSPSGSPRYNEQFF.

This clonotype was picked up a small number of times. V usage is TRBV7-2 and J usage is TRBJ1-1; 8 bases are shared with TRBD1. Per germline, CDR1 SGHTA and CDR2 FQGNSA. After removal of 4 bases from V and 1 base from J, the junction contained 5 bases not matched to a gene. The CDR3 is 15 residues long. Written as DNA, the CDR3 is TGTGCCAGCAGCTCACGACAGGGGAGGAACACTGAAGCTTTCTTT. Protein sequence: CASSSRQGRNTEAFF.

Worth noting for this clonotype: The junction and the germline gene differ at one end; a read error may be behind it. The V and J genes are TRBV5-1 and TRBJ2-5; D may be TRBD2 (5 bases). CDR1 and CDR2 (germline): SGHRS, YFSETQ. There are 13 residues in the CDR3. CDR3 coding DNA: TGCGCCAGCAGCTTAGGACTCGGGGAGACCCTGTACTTC. Translating it yields CASSLGLGETLYF.